This is a list of T cell receptor beta chains from one sample in a study of early T cells in non-severe SARS-CoV-2 infection. Via MiXCR, TCRdb re-called the 5' RACE reads, giving one row per CDR3 protein. The sample has tens of thousands of distinct CDR3 sequences, roughly 5.9% seen once. Sample: whole blood. The receptors stem from an adult who was a healthcare worker with PCR-confirmed SARS-CoV-2 infection or an uninfected control (not recorded which). Both conserved end residues are part of each CDR3. The order of the fields is J gene, V gene, D gene, clone size, CDR3 DNA, CDR3 protein. D genes are given only for firm matches. The listing skips clone size in some rows; elsewhere it reads once, few, many or a size class.

J gene: TRBJ1-1
V gene: TRBV10-2
D gene: .
clone size: .
CDR3 DNA: TGCGCCAGCACCAGACAACGGAACACTGAAGCTTTCTTT
CDR3 protein: CASTRQRNTEAFF

J gene: TRBJ1-4
V gene: TRBV27
D gene: .
clone size: few
CDR3 DNA: TGTGCCAGCAGTTTAGCGGTGAGAGAAAAACTGTTTTTT
CDR3 protein: CASSLAVREKLFF

J gene: TRBJ2-4
V gene: TRBV2
D gene: .
clone size: .
CDR3 DNA: TGTGCCAGCAGCCCTGACAGACTAGCCAAAAACATTCAGTACTTC
CDR3 protein: CASSPDRLAKNIQYF

J gene: TRBJ1-2
V gene: TRBV7-2
D gene: .
clone size: many
CDR3 DNA: TGTGCCAGCACCCCGAAAGGGGGGGGCTTAGGGTATGGCTACACCTTC
CDR3 protein: CASTPKGGGLGYGYTF

J gene: TRBJ2-1
V gene: TRBV29-1
D gene: .
clone size: few
CDR3 DNA: TGCAGCGTTGACCATCTAGGGCCCTATGAGCAGTTCTTC
CDR3 protein: CSVDHLGPYEQFF

J gene: TRBJ2-3
V gene: TRBV10-3
D gene: TRBD2
clone size: many
CDR3 DNA: TGTGCCATCAGTGGGACTAGCGGGAGGGCCTCCACAGATACGCAGTATTTT
CDR3 protein: CAISGTSGRASTDTQYF

J gene: TRBJ2-3
V gene: TRBV12-5
D gene: TRBD2
clone size: .
CDR3 DNA: TGTGCTAGTGGTTTGGTACTAGTTAGCGGGATTGGGGATACGCAGTATTTT
CDR3 protein: CASGLVLVSGIGDTQYF

J gene: TRBJ2-7
V gene: TRBV18
D gene: .
clone size: many
CDR3 DNA: TGTGCCAGCTCACCACAGAGGTCCGAGCAGTACTTC
CDR3 protein: CASSPQRSEQYF

J gene: TRBJ1-2
V gene: TRBV21-1
D gene: .
clone size: many
CDR3 DNA: TGTGCCAGCCTAAATCCTTGCTACACCTTC
CDR3 protein: CASLNPCYTF

J gene: TRBJ2-7
V gene: TRBV5-5
D gene: .
clone size: many
CDR3 DNA: TGTGCCAGCAGCTTGGGACAGGAAGCTTACGAGCAGTACTTC
CDR3 protein: CASSLGQEAYEQYF

J gene: TRBJ2-5
V gene: TRBV12-3/TRBV12-4
D gene: .
clone size: many
CDR3 DNA: TGTGCCAGCAGTTTAGTCGGCCAAGAGACCCAGTACTTC
CDR3 protein: CASSLVGQETQYF

J gene: TRBJ1-4
V gene: TRBV2
D gene: .
clone size: many
CDR3 DNA: TGTGCCAGCAAGGACAGTGCAACTAATGAAAAACTGTTTTTT
CDR3 protein: CASKDSATNEKLFF

J gene: TRBJ2-2
V gene: TRBV27
D gene: TRBD1
clone size: .
CDR3 DNA: TGTGCCAGCAGTTCCGGGACAGGGGGGTTCGGGGAGCTGTTTTTT
CDR3 protein: CASSSGTGGFGELFF

J gene: TRBJ1-2
V gene: TRBV2
D gene: .
clone size: many
CDR3 DNA: TGTGCCAGCAGGGGAGACAGCCATCCCTCTGGCTACACCTTC
CDR3 protein: CASRGDSHPSGYTF

J gene: TRBJ2-5
V gene: TRBV5-6
D gene: TRBD1
clone size: many
CDR3 DNA: TGTGCCAGCAGCACAGGGACAGGGGGCTCTCGGAAGACCCAGTACTTC
CDR3 protein: CASSTGTGGSRKTQYF

J gene: TRBJ2-7
V gene: TRBV3-1
D gene: TRBD2
clone size: few
CDR3 DNA: TGTGCCAGCACCCTGACTAGCGGGAGTGGCGAGCAGTACTTC
CDR3 protein: CASTLTSGSGEQYF

J gene: TRBJ2-7
V gene: TRBV7-9
D gene: TRBD1
clone size: .
CDR3 DNA: TGTGCCAGCAGTTCAACAGGGGATTCTGCCTACGAGCAGTACTTC
CDR3 protein: CASSSTGDSAYEQYF

J gene: TRBJ2-3
V gene: TRBV5-4
D gene: .
clone size: many
CDR3 DNA: TGTGCCAGCAGCCCGGCACGGCTTAACACAGATACGCAGTATTTT
CDR3 protein: CASSPARLNTDTQYF

J gene: TRBJ2-1
V gene: TRBV24-1
D gene: .
clone size: few
CDR3 DNA: TGTGCCACCAGTGATTTAGGGAGGACCAAAAACAATGAGCAGTTCTTC
CDR3 protein: CATSDLGRTKNNEQFF

J gene: TRBJ2-7
V gene: TRBV7-9
D gene: TRBD2
clone size: many
CDR3 DNA: TGTGCCAGCAGCACCCCCCCGCTAGCGGCGCCCTACGAGCAGTACTTC
CDR3 protein: CASSTPPLAAPYEQYF